This T cell receptor beta chain is drawn from a study of blood T cell repertoires in COVID-19. As for the study in general: Recovery meant two consecutive negative NP/OP PCR tests, professional clearance, or resolved symptoms. PBMCs, B-cell-depleted T cells, or T cells were the source of the cDNA or gDNA that made up the material.

The table came from immunoSEQ multiplex PCR; TCRdb's copy has only in-frame clones and leaves some out. Of 250,000 to 350,000 clones listed, 88% are singletons. Assignment of participants to cohorts was predicated upon participant-reported clinical history. Germline V CDR1 and CDR2: MNHEY, SMNVEV (reference sequence). V gave up 4 bases and J gave up 0 bases; unmatched junction bases: 8. The CDR3 totals 18 residues. Input material: PBMCs or T cells enriched from blood (not recorded which). The chain is built from TRBV27 and TRBJ2-1; 11 nucleotides match TRBD2. This TCR was sampled from a woman aged 55 to 70 in a cohort exposed to, infected with or recovered from COVID-19 (not recorded which). Written as DNA, the CDR3 is TGTGCCAGCAGTTCACCCCGACTAGCGGGAAGCTCCTACAATGAGCAGTTCTTC. It yields the protein CASSSPRLAGSSYNEQFF.